This T cell receptor (beta chain) was recorded in a study of radiation and T cells in renal cell carcinoma. With regard to this clone: No antigen is known for it.

Overall study results and limits: No pretreatment tumor biopsies were available for baseline clonotypes.

TCRdb's copy holds only in-frame clones and misses some; the assay was immunoSEQ multiplex PCR. This sample has 60,000 to 75,000 clones, with 70% to 80% found just once. Time point meaning: blood 4 weeks post-SBRT, at nephrectomy. Regarding treatment: 15 Gy SBRT to primary tumor, nephrectomy 4 weeks later. Nephrectomy followed 15 Gy stereotactic body radiation by 4 weeks. The material sequenced was blood, taken from a patient whose treatment included radiotherapy and nephrectomy. This TCR was sampled from a man in his fifties or sixties with renal cell carcinoma.

Here the CDR3 DNA reads TGTGCCAGCAGCCTTCTTCGAGCGGGGGCCCAAGAGACCCAGTACTTC. It translates to CASSLLRAGAQETQYF. The rearrangement uses TRBV14 and TRBJ2-5; 8 bases align to TRBD2. The J segment lost 1 base and the V segment lost 4 bases, leaving 8 bases of the junction unmatched. The CDR3 runs to 16 residues. Germline assignment: CDR1 SGHDN and CDR2 FVKESK.